Ten or more counts support the clone carrying this T cell receptor (beta chain). The target antigen is unknown. The sample has other DNA sequences that encode this CDR3 too. Patients were all untreated before their thyroid surgery. The data derive from a study of metastatic and nonmetastatic thyroid tumors. Points from the study as a whole: The study reportedly found significantly higher TCR beta diversity in malignant thyroid tumors than benign nodules, in blood and tumor.

Germline V lookup: CDR1 SGHKS, CDR2 YYEKEE (reference sequence). Trimming took 0 bases from V and 0 from J, leaving 10 bases between them. The CDR3 is 15 amino acids. TCRdb recomputed clones from the PCR reads via MiXCR. The table has roughly 53,000 clones, approximately 20% seen once. This clonotype originated in a female donor with papillary thyroid cancer or a benign thyroid nodule (not recorded which). Some clones in this sample may be carry-over from other donors' samples. The rearrangement uses TRBV5-5 and TRBJ2-7, with D perhaps TRBD1 (7 bases). What was sequenced was blood. The CDR3 sequence is CASSLGRGASYEQYF. As DNA, the CDR3 is TGTGCCAGCAGCTTGGGCAGGGGGGCCTCCTACGAGCAGTACTTC.